Following are 26 T cell receptor beta chains from one sample sequenced in a study of CD8 T cells in Susac syndrome. Random hexamers were used to reverse transcribe the RNA input (about 0.5 to 1 ug). A single record per CDR3 protein comes from TCRdb applying MiXCR to the immunoSEQ multiplex PCR reads. The repertoire consists of more than 95,000 distinct CDR3 sequences, with about 93% occurring once and the leading ten covering over 0.07%. The sample was CD4+ T cells from PBMCs. These receptors all stem from a human donor in good health.

The V gene is TRBV10-3, the J gene TRBJ2-1, with D tentatively TRBD2 (5 bases). V was shortened by 6 bases and J by 8 bases, with 11 bases between the two germline ends. CDR3 size: 12 residues. Germline V gene lookup returns CDR1 ENHRY and CDR2 SYGVKD. CDR3 nucleotides: TGTGCCATCAGGCCACACGGGGATGAGCAGTTCTTC. Its translation: CAIRPHGDEQFF.

The rearrangement uses TRBV29-1 and TRBJ2-5; TRBD1 matches at 8 bases. CDR1 and CDR2 (germline): SQVTM, ANQGSEA. The CDR3 is 11 residues long. V gave up 5 bases and J gave up 5 bases; unmatched junction bases: 1. CDR3 region: CSVNRGETQYF. The CDR3 DNA follows: TGCAGCGTTAACAGGGGGGAGACCCAGTACTTC.

The CDR3 region is CAWSRGQGYYGYTF. DNA for the CDR3: TGTGCCTGGAGTCGCGGACAGGGATACTATGGCTACACCTTC. The rearrangement joins TRBV30 to TRBJ1-2; TRBD1 aligns across 8 bases. CDR1 and CDR2 (germline): GTSNPN, SVGIG (reference sequence). J gave up 3 bases and V 2 bases, and 5 bases lay outside the gene matches. The CDR3 is 14 amino acids.

The chain combines TRBV2 with TRBJ2-5; 11 bases are shared with TRBD2. The germline V gene has CDR1 SNHLY and CDR2 FYNNEI. Unmatched junction bases numbered 7, after V lost 6 bases and J lost 7 bases. The CDR3 has 14 amino acids. DNA of the CDR3: TGTGCCAGCAGCGGGACTAGCGGTTCCGGGACCCAGTACTTC. Protein: CASSGTSGSGTQYF. The complete variable domain, with remaining parts taken from reference TRBV2 and TRBJ2-5, reads EPEVTQTPSHQVTQMGQEVILRCVPISNHLYFYWYRQILGQKVEFLVSFYNNEISEKSEIFDDQFSVERPDGSNFTLKIRSTKLEDSAMYFCASSGTSGSGTQYFGPGTRLLVL.

The chain links TRBV10-1 to TRBJ1-1; D is uncertain. The germline CDR1 and CDR2 sequences are WNHNN and SYGVQD (reference sequence). This CDR3 contains 13 residues. V gave up 6 bases and J gave up 4 bases, with 12 bases separating them. CDR3 sequence: CASSRRRTTEAFF. For the CDR3, the DNA is TGCGCCAGCAGCAGGAGAAGAACCACTGAAGCTTTCTTT.

This chain uses TRBV12-3 or TRBV12-4 with TRBJ2-7; 8 nucleotides match TRBD1. V lost 5 bases to trimming and J lost 2 bases; unmatched junction nucleotides: 5. The CDR3 has 14 residues. CDR3 sequence: CASSPAGQAYEQYF. Here the CDR3 DNA reads TGTGCCAGCAGTCCGGCGGGACAGGCCTACGAGCAGTACTTC.

The chain couples TRBV5-6 to TRBJ1-1; TRBD1 matches at 8 bases. The V and J ends lost 0 bases and 4 bases, in that order; junction bases with no gene match: 8. CDR1 and CDR2 from the germline V gene are SGHDT and YYEEEE. The CDR3 has 16 amino acids. CDR3 in amino acids: CASSLGQGPLSTEAFF. The CDR3 bases are TGTGCCAGCAGCTTGGGACAGGGGCCACTGAGCACTGAAGCTTTCTTT.

The J gene is TRBJ2-3, the V gene TRBV2, with D uncertain. V was pared by 3 bases and J by 0 bases, with 7 bases between. Germline CDR1 and CDR2: SNHLY and FYNNEI. The CDR3 is 14 residues long. The CDR3 spells CASSDGGSTDTQYF. CDR3 in DNA: TGTGCCAGCAGTGATGGTGGTAGCACAGATACGCAGTATTTT. The complete variable domain, with remaining parts taken from reference TRBV2 and TRBJ2-3, reads EPEVTQTPSHQVTQMGQEVILRCVPISNHLYFYWYRQILGQKVEFLVSFYNNEISEKSEIFDDQFSVERPDGSNFTLKIRSTKLEDSAMYFCASSDGGSTDTQYFGPGTRLTVL.

This clonotype was seen only once. This chain connects TRBV6-6 to TRBJ1-2; D is perhaps TRBD1 (5 bases). The germline V gene encodes CDR1 MNHNY and CDR2 SVGAGI (reference sequence). V was trimmed by 2 bases and J by 4 bases, leaving 14 bases between them. The CDR3 loop spans 15 amino acids. This CDR3 is CASSYGTPRGYGYTF. CDR3 DNA sequence: TGTGCCAGCAGTTACGGGACCCCGAGGGGCTATGGCTACACCTTC.

The chain combines TRBV20-1 with TRBJ2-1; 8 positions agree with TRBD2. CDR1 and CDR2 from the germline V gene are DFQATT and SNEGSKA (reference sequence). V gave up 3 bases and J gave up 12 bases; unmatched junction bases: 10. This CDR3 is built from 13 residues. In DNA, the CDR3 is TGCAGTGCTAGCGGGGCTAGCGGGCGCAGGCAGTTCTTC. Its protein is CSASGASGRRQFF.

The V call is TRBV29-1, the J call TRBJ1-1; no reliable D call. V lost 2 bases to trimming and J lost 4 bases, with 14 bases between them. Germline CDR1 SQVTM, CDR2 ANQGSEA. The CDR3 is 14 amino acids. The DNA of the CDR3 is TGCAGCGTTGAACCCTCCGGATCGGGCACTGAAGCTTTCTTT. Amino acid sequence: CSVEPSGSGTEAFF.

The chain recombines TRBV7-2 with TRBJ2-5; 7 bases are shared with TRBD1. There are 14 residues in the CDR3. The V and J ends lost 6 bases and 7 bases, in that order; junction bases with no gene match: 11. Germline CDR1 SGHTA, CDR2 FQGNSA. CDR3 in DNA: TGTGCCAGCAGTCACCCTGACAGGGTTAGGACCCAGTACTTC. Protein: CASSHPDRVRTQYF.

V gene TRBV7-2 combines with J gene TRBJ1-4, with TRBD1 matching over 7 bases. With V trimmed by 4 bases and J by 7 bases, 9 bases remained unmatched. Germline V gives CDR1 SGHTA, CDR2 FQGNSA. The CDR3 loop spans 15 amino acids. CDR3 loop: CASSSGTVLREKLFF. The CDR3 DNA reads TGTGCCAGCAGCTCCGGGACAGTCCTTCGTGAAAAACTGTTTTTT.

The J gene is TRBJ2-7, the V gene TRBV5-4; D could derive from TRBD1 or TRBD2 (7 bases each). The germline V gene has CDR1 SGHNT and CDR2 YYREEE (reference sequence). The CDR3 is 14 amino acids. V lost 2 bases to trimming and J lost 3 bases, with 12 bases between them. CDR3 residues: CASSFQGEGYEQYF. The CDR3 bases are TGTGCCAGCAGCTTCCAGGGGGAGGGCTACGAGCAGTACTTC. Looking up the rest from reference TRBV5-4 and TRBJ2-7 gives the full variable domain: ETGVTQSPTHLIKTRGQQVTLRCSSQSGHNTVSWYQQALGQGPQFIFQYYREEENGRGNFPPRFSGLQFPNYSSELNVNALELDDSALYLCASSFQGEGYEQYFGPGTRLTVT.

This clonotype was counted a single time. The chain recombines TRBV7-2 with TRBJ2-3; D may be TRBD2 (6 bases). CDR1 and CDR2 (germline): SGHTA, FQGNSA. The ends were cut back, 11 bases at V and 5 bases at J, with 17 bases in the middle. The CDR3 consists of 13 residues. CDR3 coding DNA: TGTGCCTCCATCTGGAGGGGTGGAGATACGCAGTATTTT. As protein: CASIWRGGDTQYF.

The CDR3 reads CASAEQGAGTGELFF. The DNA of the CDR3 is TGCGCCAGCGCAGAACAGGGGGCGGGCACCGGGGAGCTGTTTTTT. The V and J genes are TRBV4-3 and TRBJ2-2; 9 bases line up with TRBD1. CDR1 and CDR2 from the germline V gene are LGHNA and YSLEER. Trimming removed 8 bases from V and 4 bases from J; junction bases left unmatched: 8. The CDR3 is 15 amino acids.

This chain connects TRBV3-1 to TRBJ2-1; TRBD2 matches 9 bases. This CDR3 has 15 amino acids. The germline CDR1 and CDR2 sequences are LGHDT and YNNKEL (reference sequence). With 6 bases clipped from V and 4 bases from J, the junction kept 7 bases outside the gene matches. The CDR3: CASSPSGRPYNEQFF. CDR3 in DNA: TGTGCCAGCAGTCCCAGCGGGAGGCCTTACAATGAGCAGTTCTTC.

This chain links TRBV4-3 with TRBJ1-1; D remains unclear. The germline V gene has CDR1 LGHNA and CDR2 YSLEER. The CDR3 loop spans 15 amino acids. Trimming removed 4 bases from V and 1 base from J, with 13 bases in between. CDR3 region: CASSRVVGGNTEAFF. CDR3 in DNA: TGCGCCAGCAGCCGAGTCGTTGGTGGGAACACTGAAGCTTTCTTT.

The chain couples TRBV28 to TRBJ1-2; 7 nucleotides align to TRBD1. Germline V lookup: CDR1 MDHEN, CDR2 SYDVKM. The CDR3 loop spans 12 amino acids. V trimming: 5 bases; J trimming: 6 bases; junction bases outside the gene matches: 3. The CDR3 DNA is TGTGCCAGCAGTGCCCAGGGGGATGGCTACACCTTC. The encoded protein is CASSAQGDGYTF.

The gene calls are TRBV20-1 and TRBJ2-5, with a possible D match to TRBD1 (6 bases). Between the trimmed V and J ends, which lost 5 bases and 4 bases, there was a span of 20 bases. The CDR3 loop spans 15 amino acids. Germline lookup yields CDR1 DFQATT and CDR2 SNEGSKA (reference sequence). CDR3 nucleotides: TGCAGTGCTCAACCTTTAGGACAGAGGATAGAGACCCAGTACTTC. As protein: CSAQPLGQRIETQYF.

This rearrangement joins TRBV20-1 to TRBJ2-7; D may be TRBD1 (6 bases). Germline assignment: CDR1 DFQATT and CDR2 SNEGSKA (reference sequence). The V end was cut by 5 bases, the J end by 6 bases, with 8 bases between. The CDR3 covers 10 residues. The CDR3 nucleotides are TGCAGTGCTGCAGGGGCCGAGCAGTACTTC. Amino acids: CSAAGAEQYF.

The chain employs TRBV20-1 and TRBJ2-2, with 8 bases fitting TRBD2. Germline trimming cut 3 bases from V and 6 bases from J; bases unmatched to any gene: 3. Germline V lookup: CDR1 DFQATT, CDR2 SNEGSKA (reference sequence). The CDR3 consists of 13 residues. CDR3 loop: CSASGRAAGELFF. For the CDR3, the DNA is TGCAGTGCTAGCGGGAGGGCGGCCGGGGAGCTGTTTTTT.

The chain has TRBV20-1 and TRBJ1-5; 10 nucleotides agree with TRBD1. With 3 bases clipped from V and 5 bases from J, the junction kept 10 bases outside the gene matches. The CDR3 runs 16 residues. CDR1 is DFQATT, CDR2 SNEGSKA, per germline (reference sequence). CDR3 nucleotide sequence: TGCAGTGCTAGGATGCGGACAGGGGGTAGTTATCAGCCCCAGCATTTT. It codes for CSARMRTGGSYQPQHF.

V is TRBV20-1 and J is TRBJ2-3, with TRBD1 matching 7 bases. The junction had 5 bases not matched to a gene; V was cut back by 0 bases and J by 2 bases. The germline V gene has CDR1 DFQATT and CDR2 SNEGSKA (reference sequence). The CDR3 length is 15 residues. The CDR3 DNA follows: TGCAGTGCTAGAGATGCCGGGACAGCCACAGATACGCAGTATTTT. Amino acids: CSARDAGTATDTQYF.

The chain is built from TRBV6-1 and TRBJ2-1; D gene unclear. The germline V gene has CDR1 MNHNS and CDR2 SASEGT. CDR3 length: 11 residues. Trimming shortened V by 8 bases and J by 4 bases, and 6 bases separated the two germline ends. CDR3 DNA: TGTGCCAGCGGGTGGTACAATGAGCAGTTCTTC. Encoded protein: CASGWYNEQFF.

This CDR3 reads CASSEGVISSYEQYF. The DNA for the CDR3 is TGTGCCAGCAGTGAAGGTGTCATCTCCTCCTACGAGCAGTACTTC. The chain has TRBV25-1 and TRBJ2-7, with no clear D. The germline V gene encodes CDR1 MGHDK and CDR2 SYGVNS. V lost 2 bases, J lost 0 bases, and 11 bases lay in between. The CDR3 has 15 residues.